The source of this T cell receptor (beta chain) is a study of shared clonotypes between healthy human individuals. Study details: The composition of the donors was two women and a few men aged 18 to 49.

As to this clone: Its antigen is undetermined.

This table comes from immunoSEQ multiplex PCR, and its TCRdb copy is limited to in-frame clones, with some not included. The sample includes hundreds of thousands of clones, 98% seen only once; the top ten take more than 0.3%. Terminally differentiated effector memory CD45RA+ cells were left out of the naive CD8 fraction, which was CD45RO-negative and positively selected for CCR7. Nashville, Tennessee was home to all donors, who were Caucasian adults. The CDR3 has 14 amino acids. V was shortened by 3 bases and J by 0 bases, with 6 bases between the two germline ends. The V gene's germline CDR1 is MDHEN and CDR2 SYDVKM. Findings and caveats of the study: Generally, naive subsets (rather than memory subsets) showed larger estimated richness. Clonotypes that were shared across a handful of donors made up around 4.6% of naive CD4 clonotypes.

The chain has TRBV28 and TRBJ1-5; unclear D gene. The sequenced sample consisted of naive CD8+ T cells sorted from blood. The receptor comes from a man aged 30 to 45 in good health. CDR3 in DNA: TGTGCCAGCAGTTTTTTTGATAGCAATCAGCCCCAGCATTTT. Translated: CASSFFDSNQPQHF.